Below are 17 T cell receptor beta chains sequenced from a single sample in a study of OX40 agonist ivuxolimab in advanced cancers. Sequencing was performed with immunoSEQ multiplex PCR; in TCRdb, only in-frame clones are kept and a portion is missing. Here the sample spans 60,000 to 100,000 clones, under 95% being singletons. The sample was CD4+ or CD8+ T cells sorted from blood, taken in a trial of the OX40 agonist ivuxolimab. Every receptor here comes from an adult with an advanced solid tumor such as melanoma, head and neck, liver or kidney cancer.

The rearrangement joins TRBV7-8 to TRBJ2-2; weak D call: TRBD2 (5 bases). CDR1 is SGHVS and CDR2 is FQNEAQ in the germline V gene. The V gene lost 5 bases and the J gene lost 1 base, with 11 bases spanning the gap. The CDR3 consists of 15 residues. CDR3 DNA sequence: TGTGCCAGCAGCGTTGAGGGCCTGAACACCGGGGAGCTGTTTTTT. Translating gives CASSVEGLNTGELFF.

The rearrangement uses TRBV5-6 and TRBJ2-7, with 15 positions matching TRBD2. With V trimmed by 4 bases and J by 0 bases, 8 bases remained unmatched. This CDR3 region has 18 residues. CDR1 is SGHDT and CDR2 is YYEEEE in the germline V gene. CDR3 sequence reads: CASSGGLAGGLSSYEQYF. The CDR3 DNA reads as TGTGCCAGCAGCGGAGGACTAGCGGGGGGGCTGAGCTCCTACGAGCAGTACTTC.

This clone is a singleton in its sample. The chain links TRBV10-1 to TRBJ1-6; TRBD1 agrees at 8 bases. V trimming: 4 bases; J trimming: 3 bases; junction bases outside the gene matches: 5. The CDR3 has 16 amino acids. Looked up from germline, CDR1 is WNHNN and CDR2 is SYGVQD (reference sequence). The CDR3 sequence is CASSADREGYNSPLHF. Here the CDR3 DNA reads TGCGCCAGCAGTGCGGACAGGGAGGGCTATAATTCACCCCTCCACTTT.

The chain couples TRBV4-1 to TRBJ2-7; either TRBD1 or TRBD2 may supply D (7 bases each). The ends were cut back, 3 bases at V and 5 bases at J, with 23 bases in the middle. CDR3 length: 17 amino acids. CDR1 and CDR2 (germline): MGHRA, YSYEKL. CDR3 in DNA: TGCGCCAGCAGCCACGGGGGGACAGCCTTCTTAGGCGACGAGCAGTACTTC. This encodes CASSHGGTAFLGDEQYF.

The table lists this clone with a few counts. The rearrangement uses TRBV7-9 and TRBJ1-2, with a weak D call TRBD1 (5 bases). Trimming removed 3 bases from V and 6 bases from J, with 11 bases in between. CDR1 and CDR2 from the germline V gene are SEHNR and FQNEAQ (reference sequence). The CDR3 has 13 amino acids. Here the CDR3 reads CASSFGGYDGYTF. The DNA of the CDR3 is TGTGCCAGCAGCTTCGGGGGGTACGATGGCTACACCTTC. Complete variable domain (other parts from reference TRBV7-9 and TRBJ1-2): DTGVSQNPRHKITKRGQNVTFRCDPISEHNRLYWYRQTLGQGPEFLTYFQNEAQLEKSRLLSDRFSAERPKGSFSTLEIQRTEQGDSAMYLCASSFGGYDGYTFGSGTRLTVV.

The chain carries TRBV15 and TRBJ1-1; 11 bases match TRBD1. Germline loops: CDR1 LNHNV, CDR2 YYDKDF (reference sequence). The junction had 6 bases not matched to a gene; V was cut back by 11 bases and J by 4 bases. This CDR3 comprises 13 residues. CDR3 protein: CAVGTGGTTEAFF. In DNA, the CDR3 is TGTGCCGTCGGGACAGGGGGTACCACTGAAGCTTTCTTT.

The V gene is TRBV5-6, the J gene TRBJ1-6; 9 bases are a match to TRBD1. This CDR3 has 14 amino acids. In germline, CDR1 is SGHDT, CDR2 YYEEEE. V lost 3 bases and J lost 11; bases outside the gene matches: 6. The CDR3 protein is CASSSGQGRTPLHF. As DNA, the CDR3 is TGTGCCAGCAGCTCGGGACAGGGCAGGACACCCCTCCACTTT.

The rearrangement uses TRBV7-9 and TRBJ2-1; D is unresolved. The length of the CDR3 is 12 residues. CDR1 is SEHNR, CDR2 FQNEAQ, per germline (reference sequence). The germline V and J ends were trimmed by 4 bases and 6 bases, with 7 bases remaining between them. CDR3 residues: CASSSKTNEQFF. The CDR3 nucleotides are TGTGCCAGCAGCTCCAAGACCAATGAGCAGTTCTTC.

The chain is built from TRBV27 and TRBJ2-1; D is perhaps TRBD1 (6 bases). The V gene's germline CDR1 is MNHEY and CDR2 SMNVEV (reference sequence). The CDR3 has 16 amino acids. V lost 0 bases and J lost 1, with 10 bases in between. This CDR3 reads CASSLSTTGSYNEQFF. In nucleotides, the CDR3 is TGTGCCAGCAGTTTATCAACGACAGGATCCTACAATGAGCAGTTCTTC.

The DNA for the CDR3 is TGTGCCAGCAGTCTACAGGTTAGGAGCTCCTACAATGAGCAGTTCTTC. Translation gives CASSLQVRSSYNEQFF. The chain combines TRBV11-3 with TRBJ2-1, with D perhaps matching TRBD1 (5 bases). CDR1 is SGHNT and CDR2 is YENEEA in the germline V gene. The CDR3 totals 16 residues. V lost 6 bases, J lost 0 bases, and 15 bases lay in between.

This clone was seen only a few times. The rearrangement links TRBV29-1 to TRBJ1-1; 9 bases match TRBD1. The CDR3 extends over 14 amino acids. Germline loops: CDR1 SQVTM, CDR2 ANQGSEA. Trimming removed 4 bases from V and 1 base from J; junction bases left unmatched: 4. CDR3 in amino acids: CSVGGTGSNTEAFF. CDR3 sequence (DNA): TGCAGCGTTGGGGGGACAGGGTCGAACACTGAAGCTTTCTTT.

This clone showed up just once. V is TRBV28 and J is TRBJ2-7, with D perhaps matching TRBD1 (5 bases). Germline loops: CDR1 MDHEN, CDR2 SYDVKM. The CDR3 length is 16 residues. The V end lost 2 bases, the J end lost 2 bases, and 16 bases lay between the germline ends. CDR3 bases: TGTGCCAGCAGTTTACCAGTCTACAGGACCCCCTACGAGCAGTACTTC. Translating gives CASSLPVYRTPYEQYF.

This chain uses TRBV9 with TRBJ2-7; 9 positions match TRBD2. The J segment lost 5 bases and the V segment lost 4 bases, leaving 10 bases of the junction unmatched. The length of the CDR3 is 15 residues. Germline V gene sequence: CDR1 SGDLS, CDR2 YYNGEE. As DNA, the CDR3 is TGTGCCAGCAGCACCGGGCGGGGGGGCCTGGACGAGCAGTACTTC. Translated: CASSTGRGGLDEQYF.

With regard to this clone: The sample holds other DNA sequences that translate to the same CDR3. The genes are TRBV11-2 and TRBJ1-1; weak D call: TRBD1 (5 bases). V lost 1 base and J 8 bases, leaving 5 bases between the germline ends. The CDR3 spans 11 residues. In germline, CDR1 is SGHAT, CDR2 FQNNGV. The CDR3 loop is CASSLGTEAFF. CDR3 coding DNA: TGTGCCAGCAGCTTAGGGACAGAAGCTTTCTTT.

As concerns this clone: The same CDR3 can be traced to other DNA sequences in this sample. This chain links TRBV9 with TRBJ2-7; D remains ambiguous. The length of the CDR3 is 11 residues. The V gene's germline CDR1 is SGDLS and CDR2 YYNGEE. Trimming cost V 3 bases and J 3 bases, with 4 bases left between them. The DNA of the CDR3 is TGTGCCAGCAGCGCCGGCTACGAGCAGTACTTC. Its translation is CASSAGYEQYF.

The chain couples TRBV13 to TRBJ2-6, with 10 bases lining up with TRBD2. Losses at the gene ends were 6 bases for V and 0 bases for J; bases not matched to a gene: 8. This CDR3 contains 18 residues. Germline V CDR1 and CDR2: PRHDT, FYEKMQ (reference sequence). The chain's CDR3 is CASRIGTSVSSGANVLTF. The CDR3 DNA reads TGTGCCAGCAGGATCGGGACTAGCGTTAGCTCTGGGGCCAACGTCCTGACTTTC.

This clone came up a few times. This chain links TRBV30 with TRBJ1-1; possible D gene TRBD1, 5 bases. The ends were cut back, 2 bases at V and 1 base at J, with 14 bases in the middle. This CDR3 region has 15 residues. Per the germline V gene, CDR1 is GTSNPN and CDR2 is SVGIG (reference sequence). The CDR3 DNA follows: TGTGCCTGGAGTACCAAGGACACGCCGAACACTGAAGCTTTCTTT. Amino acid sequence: CAWSTKDTPNTEAFF.